Below are 14 T cell receptor beta chains sequenced from a single sample in a study of blood T cell repertoires in COVID-19. Profiled with immunoSEQ multiplex PCR; TCRdb holds only in-frame clones, not every one. The repertoire holds nearly 80,000 clones, 65% to 85% seen once, with 4.5% to 7% in the top ten. Sequencing was done on a sample of peripheral blood. The receptors were gathered from a man aged 55 to 70 with active or convalescent COVID-19.

The CDR3 DNA sequence: TGTGCCAGCAGCCAAGAGGGGGGTTCCAATGAAAAACTGTTTTTT. Protein product: CASSQEGGSNEKLFF. This chain connects TRBV3-1 (or the pseudogene TRBV3-2) to TRBJ1-4; TRBD1 might be the D (5 bases). CDR1 is LGHDT and CDR2 is YNNKEL in the germline V gene (reference sequence). V was pared by 0 bases and J by 5 bases, with 10 bases between. The CDR3 spans 15 residues.

The V gene is TRBV6-8, the J gene TRBJ2-5; the match to TRBD2 covers 10 bases. Unmatched junction bases numbered 7, after V lost 7 bases and J lost 2 bases. In germline, CDR1 is MNHGY, CDR2 SAAAGT. The CDR3 loop spans 15 amino acids. The CDR3: CASKGLAANQETQYF. The CDR3, as DNA: TGTGCCAGCAAAGGACTAGCGGCTAATCAAGAGACCCAGTACTTC.

This clone was detected only once. The genes are TRBV19 and TRBJ1-4; D ambiguous. This CDR3 contains 13 residues. Between the trimmed V and J ends, which lost 6 bases and 5 bases, there was a span of 10 bases. CDR1 is LNHDA, CDR2 SQIVND, per germline (reference sequence). The CDR3 DNA sequence: TGTGCCAGTAGCGACATAAGAAATGAAAAACTGTTTTTT. The encoded protein is CASSDIRNEKLFF. The variable domain in full, completed from reference TRBV19 and TRBJ1-4, reads DGGITQSPKYLFRKEGQNVTLSCEQNLNHDAMYWYRQDPGQGLRLIYYSQIVNDFQKGDIAEGYSVSREKKESFPLTVTSAQKNPTAFYLCASSDIRNEKLFFGSGTQLSVL.

The rearrangement uses TRBV3-1 (or the pseudogene TRBV3-2) and TRBJ1-2; D call uncertain. V lost 1 base, J lost 1 base, and 4 bases lay in between. There are 13 residues in the CDR3. The V gene's germline CDR1 is LGHDT and CDR2 YNNKEL (reference sequence). CDR3 nucleotides: TGTGCCAGCAGCCAAGCTGTTAACTATGGCTACACCTTC. This translates into CASSQAVNYGYTF.

The chain links TRBV18 to TRBJ1-3, with unresolved D. Trimming cost V 6 bases and J 2 bases, with 23 bases left between them. Germline lookup yields CDR1 KGHSH and CDR2 LQKENI. CDR3 length: 18 residues. The CDR3 coding sequence is TGTGCCAGCTCCCGTCAGTCACAGCCGACGGGGACTGGAAACACCATATATTTT. It codes for CASSRQSQPTGTGNTIYF.

The V call is TRBV11-1, the J call TRBJ2-5; 7 bases agree with TRBD1. Germline assignment: CDR1 SGHAT and CDR2 FQDESV (reference sequence). The CDR3 spans 16 residues. After removal of 0 bases from V and 2 bases from J, the junction contained 6 bases not matched to a gene. In DNA form, the CDR3 reads TGTGCCAGCAGCTTAGCGGTAGGGGGCGGACAAGAGACCCAGTACTTC. Amino acids: CASSLAVGGGQETQYF.

The gene calls are TRBV6-6 and TRBJ1-3; weak D call: TRBD1 (6 bases). This CDR3 spans 14 amino acids. Looked up from germline, CDR1 is MNHNY and CDR2 is SVGAGI (reference sequence). Deletions cut 6 bases from V and 3 bases from J, with 12 bases between. In DNA form, the CDR3 reads TGTGCCAGCAGCCCCAGGGGTGATGGAAACACCATATATTTT. It translates to CASSPRGDGNTIYF.

This chain joins TRBV30 and TRBJ1-6, with 7 bases matching TRBD1. This CDR3 is built from 13 residues. CDR1 GTSNPN and CDR2 SVGIG come from the germline V gene (reference sequence). V lost 8 bases and J lost 8; bases outside the gene matches: 9. CDR3 DNA sequence: TGTGCCCGATCTACAGGGGTTTATTCACCCCTCCACTTT. Translating it yields CARSTGVYSPLHF.

This clone showed up just once. V is TRBV12-3 or TRBV12-4 and J is TRBJ2-1, with TRBD2 matching 12 bases. There are 13 residues in the CDR3. With 3 bases clipped from V and 10 bases from J, the junction kept 1 base outside the gene matches. CDR3 bases: TGTGCCAGCAGTTTTGGGACTAGCGGGGAGCAGTTCTTC. It is translated as CASSFGTSGEQFF.

The chain uses TRBV6-2 or TRBV6-3 and TRBJ2-3, with a possible D match to TRBD2 (5 bases). Germline-derived CDR1 and CDR2 are MNHEY and SVGEGT. Trimming cost V 2 bases and J 2 bases, with 11 bases left between them. CDR3 length equals 15 residues. The CDR3 region is CASSYGETSTDTQYF. The CDR3 DNA reads TGTGCCAGCAGTTACGGGGAGACATCCACAGATACGCAGTATTTT.

The V gene is TRBV9, the J gene TRBJ1-2, with 9 bases fitting TRBD1. The germline gives CDR1 SGDLS, CDR2 YYNGEE. V lost 5 bases and J lost 2; bases outside the gene matches: 7. This CDR3 spans 15 amino acids. The CDR3 sequence: CASSGQGIENYGYTF. CDR3 bases: TGTGCCAGCAGTGGACAGGGGATAGAAAACTATGGCTACACCTTC.

The rearrangement uses TRBV28 and TRBJ1-2, with 7 nucleotides matching TRBD1. V shed 2 bases, J shed 4 bases, and the junction held 4 bases outside the gene matches. CDR1 MDHEN and CDR2 SYDVKM come from the germline V gene. The CDR3 totals 14 residues. As DNA, the CDR3 is TGTGCCAGCAGTTTACAGGGGGGAAGCTATGGCTACACCTTC. Translating gives CASSLQGGSYGYTF.

The chain employs TRBV4-1 and TRBJ2-7, with 7 nucleotides matching TRBD1. This CDR3 has 15 amino acids. CDR1 and CDR2 from the germline V gene are MGHRA and YSYEKL. With V trimmed by 6 bases and J by 4 bases, 12 bases remained unmatched. The CDR3 nucleotides read TGCGCCAGCAGTCTCTCGGCAGGGGGACCATACGAGCAGTACTTC. This encodes CASSLSAGGPYEQYF.

The V gene is TRBV6-4, the J gene TRBJ1-2; 10 bases match TRBD1. V shed 5 bases, J shed 2 bases, and the junction held 2 bases outside the gene matches. The germline V gene has CDR1 MRHNA and CDR2 SNTAGT. This CDR3 comprises 14 residues. In DNA form, the CDR3 reads TGTGCCAGCAGTCCGGGACAGGGGAACTATGGCTACACCTTC. Translation: CASSPGQGNYGYTF.